This is a list of T cell receptor beta chains from one sample in a study of blood T cells in healthy people across ages. Via MiXCR, TCRdb re-called the 5' RACE reads, giving one row per CDR3 protein. Among fewer than 900,000 distinct CDR3 sequences listed, approximately 39% were seen once. The sequenced sample consisted of blood. Receptors were obtained from an older woman in good health. The CDR3 runs from the conserved cysteine through the conserved F or W. D genes are given only for firm matches. Clone size is stated in some rows and not others, as once, few, many or a class when expanded.

>TRBD2|TRBJ2-1|TRBV29-1|many
TGCAGCGTTGACTCTAGCGGGAATGAGCAGTTCTTC
CSVDSSGNEQFF
>TRBD2|TRBJ2-6|TRBV18|-
TGTGCCAGCTCACCAAGCGCGCGGGAGAGCTCTGGGGCCAACGTCCTGACTTTC
CASSPSARESSGANVLTF
>TRBD2|TRBJ2-5|TRBV4-3|-
TGCGCCAGCAGCCATACTGCCGGGACTAGCGGGCATCAAGAGACCCAGTACTTC
CASSHTAGTSGHQETQYF
>TRBD1|TRBJ2-2|TRBV12-3/TRBV12-4|-
TGTGCCAGCAGCTCTACAGGGGTACACACCGGGGAGCTGTTTTTT
CASSSTGVHTGELFF
>-|TRBJ2-7|TRBV18|few
TGTGCCAGCCAGGGGAGGTCCTCCTACGAGCAGTACTTC
CASQGRSSYEQYF
>TRBD1|TRBJ2-1|TRBV11-2|few
TGTGCCAGCAGCCCCGACAGGGGATCCTGGGGCTATGAGCAGTTCTTC
CASSPDRGSWGYEQFF
>TRBD1|TRBJ2-1|TRBV3-1|many
TGTGCCAGCAGCGCCCGGGACAGGTCCTACAATGAGCAGTTCTTC
CASSARDRSYNEQFF
>-|TRBJ2-5|TRBV6-5|once
TGTGCCAGCAGTGGAACAGGCTACCGAGAGACCCAGTACTTC
CASSGTGYRETQYF
>TRBD2|TRBJ2-5|TRBV4-2|-
TGTGCCAGCAGCCAAGGGTCGGCTAGCGGGGGGGCCCAAGAGACCCGGTACTTC
CASSQGSASGGAQETRYF
>-|TRBJ2-7|TRBV20-1|few
TGCAGTGCCGGATCAGGGGTCTACGAGCAGTACTTC
CSAGSGVYEQYF
>-|TRBJ1-6|TRBV5-1|few
TGCGCCAGCAGCCCCGGACAGCGACTTTCACCCCTCCACTTT
CASSPGQRLSPLHF
>-|TRBJ2-7|TRBV12-3/TRBV12-4|few
TGTGCCAGCAGTTCCTACACAGGATTTTACGAGCAGTACTTC
CASSSYTGFYEQYF
>TRBD1|TRBJ2-4|TRBV9|few
TGTGCCAGCAGCGCCGGGACAGAAAACATTCAGTACTTC
CASSAGTENIQYF
>-|TRBJ2-7|TRBV6-6|-
TGTGCCAGCAGTTACTGGAGGGGGCCCACCACTGGGGAGCAGTACTTC
CASSYWRGPTTGEQYF
>-|TRBJ1-2|TRBV20-1|few
TGCAGTGCTCTAGACCCACCAGGCTACACCTTC
CSALDPPGYTF
>-|TRBJ1-6|TRBV27|-
TGTGCCAGCACCCAGGGCCCAAATTCACCCCTCCACTTT
CASTQGPNSPLHF
>-|TRBJ2-5|TRBV3-1|many
TGTGCCAGCAGCCAAGACTTACTTCGCGGAACGATCCAAGAGACCCAGTACTTC
CASSQDLLRGTIQETQYF
>-|TRBJ2-3|TRBV14|-
TGTGCCAGCAGTCCTCATAGCAGCACAGATACGCAGTATTTT
CASSPHSSTDTQYF
>-|TRBJ1-1|TRBV25-1|-
TGTGCCAGCAGTGAATTCAGACAAACTTTCTTT
CASSEFRQTFF
>-|TRBJ2-2|TRBV29-1|-
TGCAGCGTTGCCCCAGAGAACACCGGGGAGCTGTTTTTT
CSVAPENTGELFF
>-|TRBJ2-7|TRBV7-2|-
TGTGCCAGCAGCCTCCTCTGGGGTCCCTACGAGCAGTACTTC
CASSLLWGPYEQYF
>-|TRBJ1-1|TRBV12-3/TRBV12-4|-
TGTGCCAGCACCCCTCTGATCGGGGGGCCCACTGAAGCTTTCTTT
CASTPLIGGPTEAFF
>TRBD1|TRBJ2-7|TRBV25-1|-
TGTGCCAGCAGAAGACAGGGGCGATTCCACGAGCAGTACTTC
CASRRQGRFHEQYF
>-|TRBJ2-7|TRBV2|-
TGTGCCAGCGGGGGATCAGGGCCCTCCTCCCCTTACGAGCAGTACTTC
CASGGSGPSSPYEQYF
>-|TRBJ2-7|TRBV27|-
TGTGCCAGCAGTATATCGGGGTCAGGAATCTACAATGAGCAGTACTTC
CASSISGSGIYNEQYF
>-|TRBJ2-1|TRBV12-3/TRBV12-4|-
TGTGCCAGCAGCAGGATGAGAGAAGAGACCCAGTTCTTC
CASSRMREETQFF
>-|TRBJ2-7|TRBV4-3|-
TGCGCCAGCAGCCAGGGATTGACAGATATCTCCTACGAGCAGTACTTC
CASSQGLTDISYEQYF
>TRBD1|TRBJ1-2|TRBV5-1|-
TGCGCCAGCAGCCCAACCAGGGGGGACTCGATTAACTATGGCTACACCTTC
CASSPTRGDSINYGYTF
>-|TRBJ2-7|TRBV12-3/TRBV12-4|-
TGTGCCAGCAGTTTAGTGTCCGGGACAAGCTCCTACGAGCAGTACTTC
CASSLVSGTSSYEQYF
>-|TRBJ2-3|TRBV27|-
TGTGCCAGCAGTAAGTTGGTTGAGACAGATACGCAGTATTTT
CASSKLVETDTQYF
>-|TRBJ1-2|TRBV5-1|few
TGCGCCAGCAGCCCGACAACCTCTAACTATGGCTACACCTTC
CASSPTTSNYGYTF